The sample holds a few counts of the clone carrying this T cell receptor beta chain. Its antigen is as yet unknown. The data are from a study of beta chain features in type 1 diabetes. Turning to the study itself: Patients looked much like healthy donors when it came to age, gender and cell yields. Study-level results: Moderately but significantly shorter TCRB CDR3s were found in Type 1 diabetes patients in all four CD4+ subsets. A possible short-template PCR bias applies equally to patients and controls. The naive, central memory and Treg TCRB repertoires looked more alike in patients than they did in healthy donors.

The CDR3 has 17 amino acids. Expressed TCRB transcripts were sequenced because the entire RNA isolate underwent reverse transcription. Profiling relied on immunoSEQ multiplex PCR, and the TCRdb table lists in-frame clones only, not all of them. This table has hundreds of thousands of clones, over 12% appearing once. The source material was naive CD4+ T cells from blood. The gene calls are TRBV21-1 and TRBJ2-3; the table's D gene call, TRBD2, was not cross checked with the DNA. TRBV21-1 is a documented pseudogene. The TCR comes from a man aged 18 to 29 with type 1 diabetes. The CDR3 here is CASSKAWQRPCTDTQYF. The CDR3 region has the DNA TGTGCCAGCAGCAAAGCTTGGCAGCGGCCCTGCACAGATACGCAGTATTTT.